Detailed here is one T cell receptor beta chain. Its antigen remains unidentified. Per germline, CDR1 LGHNA and CDR2 YNFKEQ. The CDR3 covers 16 residues. For TCR beta, cDNA was produced by 5'RACE template switching with UMIs. TCRdb processed the 5' RACE reads again and assigns one entry to each CDR3 protein, with no DNA. This repertoire includes about 390,000 distinct CDR3 sequences. The data stem from a study of T cells expressing NK-cell markers. On the study more broadly: Seven donors tested HCMV-seropositive and one tested seronegative among the eight sequenced.

Study-wide findings and caveats: Also leading the CD3+CD56-NKG2C+ fraction in a handful of donors were these clonotypes.

The sample consisted of blood T cells: a sorted CD56 or NKG2C T cell subset, CD4+ or CD8+ T cells, or bulk PBMC T cells (not recorded which). The sequence derives from a woman aged 45-60 years in good health. The chain joins TRBV4-2 to TRBJ2-1; TCRdb designates TRBD1, a call that cannot be tested without DNA. CDR3 amino acids: CASSPPAGANRNEQFF.